These 31 T cell receptor beta chains came from one sample sequenced in a study of CD8+ T cells in alopecia areata. Treatment here: oral pan-JAK inhibitor, 5-10 mg twice daily. Investigators isolated RNA and reverse transcribed it into cDNA to act as the sequencing template. This table comes from immunoSEQ multiplex PCR, and its TCRdb copy is limited to in-frame clones, with some not included. This sample yields over 85,000 clones, of which just over 70% are seen a single time; roughly a sixth belongs to the top ten. The material sequenced was CD8+ T cells sorted from blood, taken around week 44, from a patient treated with tofacitinib. The receptors stem from a human donor with alopecia areata.

This clone was seen a few times. CDR3 bases: TGTGCCTGGAGTGTAGGGGACACTGAAGCTTTCTTT. This encodes CAWSVGDTEAFF. The chain joins TRBV30 to TRBJ1-1, with a tentative D call TRBD1 (5 bases). Germline values: CDR1 GTSNPN, CDR2 SVGIG (reference sequence). V lost 0 bases, J lost 3 bases, and 5 bases lay in between. There are 12 residues in the CDR3.

This clone was seen just once. The chain employs TRBV7-6 and TRBJ1-2; D might be TRBD1 (5 bases). CDR1 is SGHVS, CDR2 FNYEAQ, per germline. Trimming cost V 5 bases and J 10 bases, with 20 bases left between them. The CDR3 loop spans 14 amino acids. The CDR3 here is CASSRVLRGGDYTF. As DNA, the CDR3 is TGTGCCAGCAGCCGCGTCCTGAGGGGCGGCGACTACACCTTC.

The genes are TRBV29-1 and TRBJ2-1, with 10 bases that match TRBD1. The CDR3 has 15 residues. Germline V gives CDR1 SQVTM, CDR2 ANQGSEA. J was trimmed by 5 bases and V by 6 bases; bases with no gene match: 10. This CDR3 is CSVLATGGRDNEQFF. The CDR3 bases are TGCAGCGTCCTAGCGACAGGGGGCAGAGACAATGAGCAGTTCTTC.

The genes are TRBV30 and TRBJ2-5; 10 bases align to TRBD2. The CDR3 loop spans 14 amino acids. Trimming at V came to 4 bases and at J to 4 bases, leaving 6 bases not matched to a gene. Germline V gene sequence: CDR1 GTSNPN, CDR2 SVGIG (reference sequence). CDR3 region: CAWTSGGSGETQYF. Written as DNA, the CDR3 is TGTGCCTGGACTAGCGGGGGTAGTGGAGAGACCCAGTACTTC. Supplemented by reference TRBV30 and TRBJ2-5, the full variable domain reads SQTIHQWPATLVQPVGSPLSLECTVEGTSNPNLYWYRQAAGRGLQLLFYSVGIGQISSEVPQNLSASRPQDRQFILSSKKLLLSDSGFYLCAWTSGGSGETQYFGPGTRLLVL.

V is TRBV7-8 and J is TRBJ2-7; tentatively, D is TRBD2 (5 bases). Germline V CDR1 and CDR2: SGHVS, FQNEAQ. The CDR3 is 14 amino acids. The V end was cut by 7 bases, the J end by 3 bases, with 16 bases between. CDR3 loop: CASIPGSEDYEQYF. CDR3 nucleotide sequence: TGTGCCAGCATACCGGGGTCCGAGGACTACGAGCAGTACTTC.

This rearrangement joins TRBV14 to TRBJ2-7; 7 positions match TRBD2. Trimming cost V 2 bases and J 3 bases; bases outside gene matches: 10. The CDR3 sequence is 16 residues long. Germline V gene data show CDR1 as SGHDN and CDR2 as FVKESK. In nucleotides, the CDR3 is TGTGCCAGCAGCCAATATTCTGGCGGGGGATTCTACGAGCAGTACTTC. Translating it yields CASSQYSGGGFYEQYF.

The chain uses TRBV11-2 and TRBJ1-1, with 9 bases fitting TRBD1. J gave up 1 base and V 3 bases, and 15 bases lay outside the gene matches. The CDR3 extends over 19 amino acids. The germline V gene encodes CDR1 SGHAT and CDR2 FQNNGV. The CDR3 bases are TGTGCCAGCAGCTTCCTCTTATGGGTCGAGGACAGGGGGAACACTGAAGCTTTCTTT. Its translation: CASSFLLWVEDRGNTEAFF.

The chain has TRBV5-1 and TRBJ2-1; 11 bases line up with TRBD2. This CDR3 contains 18 residues. J gave up 1 base and V 1 base, and 7 bases lay outside the gene matches. Germline CDR1 is SGHRS and CDR2 is YFSETQ. CDR3 DNA: TGCGCCAGCAGCTTGAAACTAGCGGGGGCCGATTCCTACAATGAGCAGTTCTTC. This codes for CASSLKLAGADSYNEQFF. Drawing the rest from reference TRBV5-1 and TRBJ2-1, the complete variable domain is KAGVTQTPRYLIKTRGQQVTLSCSPISGHRSVSWYQQTPGQGLQFLFEYFSETQRNKGNFPGRFSGRQFSNSRSEMNVSTLELGDSALYLCASSLKLAGADSYNEQFFGPGTRLTVL.

The rearrangement uses TRBV29-1 and TRBJ2-6; D gene ambiguous. The germline V gene has CDR1 SQVTM and CDR2 ANQGSEA. V was shortened by 4 bases and J by 0 bases, with 10 bases between the two germline ends. CDR3 length equals 15 residues. The CDR3 here is CSVASGVSGANVLTF. DNA of the CDR3: TGCAGCGTTGCTTCTGGGGTCTCTGGGGCCAACGTCCTGACTTTC.

This clone was recorded a few times. This chain links TRBV4-3 with TRBJ2-7, with D unclear. The CDR3 has 13 amino acids. V was clipped by 1 base and J by 3 bases, with 7 bases between them. Germline assignment: CDR1 LGHNA and CDR2 YSLEER. The CDR3 sequence is CASSQVLDYEQYF. In DNA, the CDR3 is TGCGCCAGCAGCCAAGTCCTAGACTACGAGCAGTACTTC.

The chain is built from TRBV5-6 and TRBJ2-1; 11 bases match TRBD2. Germline V CDR1 and CDR2: SGHDT, YYEEEE. The CDR3 has 18 amino acids. V lost 0 bases to trimming and J lost 2 bases; unmatched junction nucleotides: 7. DNA of the CDR3: TGTGCCAGCAGCTTGGCCCTTAGCGGGGGGGCCCCCTACAATGAGCAGTTCTTC. Residues: CASSLALSGGAPYNEQFF.

Notes on this clone: Mismatch with germline at one junction end may stem from a read error. This CDR3 is also generated by other DNA sequences in the sample. V gene TRBV29-1 combines with J gene TRBJ2-1, with D unresolved. In germline, CDR1 is SQVTM, CDR2 ANQGSEA. The CDR3 has 10 amino acids. CDR3 DNA sequence: TGCAGCGTGGAAGGTAATGAGCAGTTCTTC. Translated: CSVEGNEQFF.

V is TRBV7-2 and J is TRBJ2-3, with D unresolved. CDR3 length: 17 amino acids. Germline V gives CDR1 SGHTA, CDR2 FQGNSA. The V end lost 4 bases, the J end lost 0 bases, and 17 bases lay between the germline ends. CDR3 coding DNA: TGTGCCAGCAGCTCCCACGGCGAGGAAGCTAGCACAGATACGCAGTATTTT. It specifies CASSSHGEEASTDTQYF.

The chain carries TRBV9 and TRBJ1-4, with unresolved D. CDR1 is SGDLS, CDR2 YYNGEE, per germline. This CDR3 contains 15 residues. The V end lost 0 bases, the J end lost 8 bases, and 14 bases lay between the germline ends. Here the CDR3 reads CASSVDGGSLEKLFF. DNA of the CDR3: TGTGCCAGCAGCGTAGATGGAGGGAGTTTAGAAAAACTGTTTTTT.

The chain carries TRBV7-8 and TRBJ2-3; D might be TRBD1 (5 bases). This CDR3 contains 14 residues. V lost 3 bases and J 1 base, leaving 8 bases between the germline ends. Per germline, CDR1 SGHVS and CDR2 FQNEAQ. DNA for the CDR3: TGTGCCAGCAGCTTGGACACCGGCACAGATACGCAGTATTTT. Translating gives CASSLDTGTDTQYF.

CDR3 in DNA: TGTGCCAGCACCCTGGGAGGGGTGAACACCGGGGAGCTGTTTTTT. It translates to CASTLGGVNTGELFF. This chain connects TRBV13 to TRBJ2-2; 7 nucleotides match TRBD2. The CDR3 spans 15 residues. The trim removed 7 bases at V and 1 base at J, leaving 6 bases unmatched. Germline-derived CDR1 and CDR2 are PRHDT and FYEKMQ (reference sequence). The whole variable domain, remainder taken from reference TRBV13 and TRBJ2-2, is AAGVIQSPRHLIKEKRETATLKCYPIPRHDTVYWYQQGPGQDPQFLISFYEKMQSDKGSIPDRFSAQQFSDYHSELNMSSLELGDSALYFCASTLGGVNTGELFFGEGSRLTVL.

CDR3 sequence (DNA): TGTGCCATCAGGACAGGGTCCGGGGAGCTGTTTTTT. This translates into CAIRTGSGELFF. The V call is TRBV10-3, the J call TRBJ2-2, with 7 nucleotides matching TRBD1. Germline V CDR1 and CDR2: ENHRY, SYGVKD. The V segment lost 6 bases and the J segment 6 bases; nucleotides outside the gene matches: 1. There are 12 residues in the CDR3.

This clone was recorded once. The genes are TRBV2 and TRBJ2-7, with TRBD1 as a possible D gene (5 bases). The CDR3 covers 14 residues. Trimming cost V 3 bases and J 5 bases, with 14 bases left between them. Germline V gene data show CDR1 as SNHLY and CDR2 as FYNNEI. In nucleotides, the CDR3 is TGTGCCAGCAGTGAGGACAATAAGGGAAACGAGCAGTACTTC. Amino acids: CASSEDNKGNEQYF.

This clone was detected only a few times. The chain uses TRBV6-5 and TRBJ2-7, with 13 bases that match TRBD2. CDR3 length: 15 amino acids. Germline V CDR1 and CDR2: MNHEY, SVGAGI. Unmatched junction bases numbered 1, after V lost 2 bases and J lost 3 bases. Here the CDR3 reads CASSYGTSGVYEQYF. The CDR3 DNA reads as TGTGCCAGCAGTTACGGGACTAGCGGGGTCTACGAGCAGTACTTC.

The chain recombines TRBV11-2 with TRBJ2-7; maybe TRBD2 (6 bases). Germline CDR1 is SGHAT and CDR2 is FQNNGV. The length of the CDR3 is 13 residues. V lost 5 bases and J 4 bases, leaving 12 bases between the germline ends. CDR3 coding DNA: TGTGCCAGCAGCGTCGGGGGTCTGTACGAGCAGTACTTC. Its translation: CASSVGGLYEQYF.

This clone was seen only a few times. V is TRBV19 and J is TRBJ2-3; no firm D call. With 2 bases removed from V and 6 bases from J, the gap between germline ends came to 12 bases. The germline CDR1 and CDR2 sequences are LNHDA and SQIVND (reference sequence). The CDR3 has 14 residues. The CDR3 loop is CASSIRTGLDTQYF. CDR3 DNA: TGTGCCAGTAGTATACGAACGGGTTTGGATACGCAGTATTTT. Looking up the rest from reference TRBV19 and TRBJ2-3 gives the full variable domain: DGGITQSPKYLFRKEGQNVTLSCEQNLNHDAMYWYRQDPGQGLRLIYYSQIVNDFQKGDIAEGYSVSREKKESFPLTVTSAQKNPTAFYLCASSIRTGLDTQYFGPGTRLTVL.

This chain links TRBV29-1 with TRBJ2-7; 9 bases match TRBD1. V lost 8 bases and J lost 2; bases outside the gene matches: 4. In germline, CDR1 is SQVTM, CDR2 ANQGSEA. This CDR3 comprises 12 residues. CDR3: CSINRGPYEQYF. For the CDR3, the DNA is TGCAGCATCAACAGGGGGCCCTACGAGCAGTACTTC.

The gene calls are TRBV19 and TRBJ1-1; the D gene is possibly TRBD1 (6 bases). This CDR3 region has 15 residues. Trimming stripped 5 bases from V and 7 bases from J, with 20 bases between. Germline V gene sequence: CDR1 LNHDA, CDR2 SQIVND (reference sequence). CDR3 sequence reads: CASSARTATLVEAFF. Here the CDR3 DNA reads TGTGCCAGTAGTGCTCGGACAGCTACCCTGGTTGAAGCTTTCTTT.

This clone was counted only a few times. The rearrangement links TRBV30 to TRBJ2-2, with 9 bases fitting TRBD1. This CDR3 has 12 amino acids. J gave up 5 bases and V 7 bases, and 2 bases lay outside the gene matches. The germline CDR1 and CDR2 sequences are GTSNPN and SVGIG (reference sequence). CDR3 bases: TGTGCCTCACAGGGGGCGACCGGGGAGCTGTTTTTT. It translates to CASQGATGELFF.

This chain connects TRBV6-5 to TRBJ1-5, with D tentatively TRBD1 (6 bases). Germline V CDR1 and CDR2: MNHEY, SVGAGI. The V end was cut by 7 bases, the J end by 3 bases, with 13 bases between. This CDR3 is 14 amino acids long. The DNA of the CDR3 is TGTGCCAGCAACCACGACAGGATCAATCAGCCCCAGCATTTT. As protein: CASNHDRINQPQHF.

The chain carries TRBV9 and TRBJ2-2, with no clear D. This CDR3 has 13 amino acids. The germline V gene encodes CDR1 SGDLS and CDR2 YYNGEE. The V and J ends lost 5 bases and 5 bases respectively, with 10 bases between them. This chain's CDR3 is CASRNLGTGELFF. For the CDR3, the DNA is TGTGCCAGCAGGAACTTGGGAACCGGGGAGCTGTTTTTT.

V gene TRBV7-2 combines with J gene TRBJ2-5; 11 nucleotides line up with TRBD1. The better agreement between TRBJ2-7 and the DNA end casts doubt on the J call. Germline V gene sequence: CDR1 SGHTA, CDR2 FQGNSA. The CDR3 has 13 residues. CDR3 residues: CASSFGTGGEQYF. CDR3 DNA sequence: TGTGCCAGCAGCTTTGGGACAGGGGGCGAGCAGTACTTC.

This chain links TRBV5-1 with TRBJ1-6; perhaps TRBD1 as D (6 bases). CDR1 and CDR2 (germline): SGHRS, YFSETQ. The CDR3 sequence is 15 residues long. V lost 2 bases, J lost 5 bases, and 11 bases lay in between. CDR3 nucleotides: TGCGCCAGCAGCTTCAAGGACAGTCATAATTCACCCCTCCACTTT. It yields the protein CASSFKDSHNSPLHF.

This clone was detected only once. The V gene is TRBV11-2, the J gene TRBJ2-3, with TRBD2 matching over 7 bases. CDR1 and CDR2 from the germline V gene are SGHAT and FQNNGV. CDR3 length: 15 residues. J gave up 3 bases and V 4 bases, and 7 bases lay outside the gene matches. The CDR3 reads CASSSAGVLTDTQYF. Here the CDR3 DNA reads TGTGCCAGCAGCTCGGCGGGGGTTTTAACAGATACGCAGTATTTT.

The CDR3 loop reads CASSLRDPNQPQHF. The CDR3 DNA reads as TGTGCCAGCAGTCTCCGGGATCCCAATCAGCCCCAGCATTTT. V gene TRBV7-2 combines with J gene TRBJ1-5; no clear D. Per the germline V gene, CDR1 is SGHTA and CDR2 is FQGNSA. V shed 6 bases and J shed 3 bases, with 12 bases lying between them. The CDR3 spans 14 residues.

CDR3 DNA: TGTGCCAGCAGCTCGGGACAGGCTAATGAAAAACTGTTTTTT. Translated, it gives CASSSGQANEKLFF. The J gene is TRBJ1-4, the V gene TRBV7-9; TRBD1 matches 8 bases. CDR1 SEHNR and CDR2 FQNEAQ come from the germline V gene (reference sequence). CDR3 size: 14 residues. V was pared by 4 bases and J by 3 bases, with 1 base of the junction left unmatched.